This TCR beta chain was documented in a study of blood T cell repertoires in COVID-19 (dated by TCRdb to about 2020). Study-level background: Samples covering the acute and convalescent phases of COVID-19 were provided by collaborators in the United States, Italy and Spain. The prospective study material was composed of cDNA or gDNA derived from T cells, B-cell-depleted T cells, or PBMCs. Deeply sampled blood TCRbeta repertoires from subjects exposed to, actively infected with, or recovered from COVID-19 were included in the dataset. A freely available public database, intended as a resource for researchers studying the immune response to SARS-CoV-2, is where the repertoires were released. The samples were drawn from the first 160 participants of the ongoing ImmuneRACE study and from 1,254 subjects provided by 6 global collaborators. A de-identified subject ID, COVID-19 status, age in years and sex were almost always included in the sample metadata. Where available, HLA class I and class II types were obtained from metadata supplied by the sample provider rather than from assay-based typing. Study-level results and caveats: How much clinical and demographic metadata was included differed by source and by participant, and the metadata was provided uncurated.

The CDR3 starts with the cysteine, ends with the phenylalanine, and has 16 residues. Kept here is only the CDR3 DNA, which spans 48 bases and is read in frame from base 1. The germline V gene sets CDR1 to WSHSY and CDR2 to SAAADI. V trim: 6 bases; J trim: 3 bases; unmatched bases: 13. TCRbeta CDR3 regions were amplified from genomic DNA by means of the immunoSEQ Assay, a bias-controlled multiplex PCR. The source study handled its data this way. Within the assay, amplification of reference gene primers was used to estimate how many nucleated cells each sample contained. To quantify the absolute abundance of each unique TCRbeta CDR3 rearrangement, sequence reads were collapsed and filtered. For each sample, productive Simpson clonality was calculated as the square root of Simpson's diversity index over productive rearrangements. The table comes from immuneACCESS by way of TCRdb, which keeps in-frame sequences with V and J called. Part of the clones is missing from these tables; in studies checked, under half for an unresolved V gene and the rest for unknown reasons. Clonal size and the V and J genes are those of that table, whereas D and trimming came from the DNA. This sample has hundreds of thousands of clones in its table, and about nine tenths of those were observed once. About 2% of the sample rests with the top ten.

Whole blood was collected in K2EDTA tubes by collaborating institutions according to the institutions' own protocols. For TCRbeta analysis, collaborators shipped samples as frozen whole blood, isolated PBMCs, or DNA extracted from either of those sample types. About this clone: What this receptor recognizes is not known. No per-base quality is available; no much larger clone lies one base away.

The receptor was derived from a man aged 18-30 years with active or convalescent COVID-19. The sequencing input was peripheral blood. The rearranged chain carries TRBV10-2 and TRBJ1-2; the junction holds 7 bases that match TRBD1. Read as DNA, the sequence is TGCGCCAGCAGCAGTACGCCGACAGGGTTTGACTATGGCTACACCTTC. This is translated as CASSSTPTGFDYGYTF.